The clone carrying this T cell receptor beta chain was picked up a small number of times. Its antigen is as yet unknown. The sample originates from a study of blood T cells in healthy people across ages. In germline, CDR1 is MDHEN, CDR2 SYDVKM. V was clipped by 5 bases and J by 5 bases; unmatched bases: 9. The CDR3 extends over 17 amino acids. Points from the study as a whole: Diversity figures derived from one million T cells were judged to underestimate the true value. Per million T cells, the diversity of TCR beta decreased roughly linearly as age advanced. Diversity was higher, and naive CD4+ cells more numerous, in long-lived donors than in aged donors.

Sample-barcoded 5' priming and a J-beta primer mix drove a second PCR of about 6 to 12 cycles. A template-switch adaptor with 12 random nucleotides tagged each cDNA molecule. TCRdb reprocessed the 5' RACE reads via MiXCR and lists one record per CDR3 protein. The data show 800,000 or so distinct CDR3 sequences, approximately 25% seen once. The same sample was also used in a study of T cells of mothers and their children.

The rearrangement joins TRBV28 to TRBJ2-1; 13 bases align to TRBD2. The origin of this receptor is a boy younger than 18 in good health. Sample: blood. CDR3 in DNA: TGTGCCAGCAGTGTACCGGGACTAGCGGGACTTCACAATGAGCAGTTCTTC. It encodes CASSVPGLAGLHNEQFF.